These 12 T cell receptor beta chains originate from one sample sequenced in a study of T cell responses to AZD1222 COVID-19 vaccine. TCRdb's table, derived via immunoSEQ multiplex PCR, lists solely in-frame clones and lacks some. This sample carries 100,000 to 130,000 clones, about 85% of them seen once, and the ten largest clones take around 4.5%. The sequencing used peripheral blood, collected 28 days after the second AZD1222 dose. The receptor source for this set is an adult who received the AZD1222 COVID-19 vaccine.

The chain recombines TRBV5-3 with TRBJ1-5; weak D call: TRBD1 (6 bases). TRBV5-3 counts as an open reading frame of uncertain function. The CDR3 has 13 residues. The V end lost 6 bases, the J end lost 2 bases, and 9 bases lay between the germline ends. The CDR3 coding sequence is TGTGCCAGAATCCCAGGGGGCAATCAGCCCCAGCATTTT. It specifies CARIPGGNQPQHF.

The J gene is TRBJ2-7, the V gene TRBV14; 10 bases are a match to TRBD2. The CDR3 is made up of 15 amino acids. V lost 4 bases to trimming and J lost 1 base; unmatched junction nucleotides: 4. Germline V gives CDR1 SGHDN, CDR2 FVKESK. The CDR3 DNA is TGTGCCAGCAGCCGCACTAGCGGGAAATCCTACGAGCAGTACTTC. Translation gives CASSRTSGKSYEQYF.

CDR3 in amino acids: CASSLSGGRGHTEAFF. The CDR3 DNA is TGTGCCAGCAGCTTGAGCGGGGGCAGGGGGCACACTGAAGCTTTCTTT. The chain has TRBV7-9 and TRBJ1-1, with 8 nucleotides matching TRBD1. The CDR3 totals 16 residues. The J segment lost 3 bases and the V segment lost 3 bases, leaving 9 bases of the junction unmatched. Germline-derived CDR1 and CDR2 are SEHNR and FQNEAQ (reference sequence).

V is TRBV29-1 and J is TRBJ1-4; no definite D call. Germline V gene lookup returns CDR1 SQVTM and CDR2 ANQGSEA. This CDR3 is built from 11 residues. V was pared by 4 bases and J by 4 bases, with 4 bases between. The CDR3 DNA follows: TGCAGCGTTGGAAATAATGAAAAACTGTTTTTT. It is translated as CSVGNNEKLFF.

This chain joins TRBV6-5 and TRBJ2-7, with no clear D. Trimming took off 6 bases at V and 3 bases at J, with 12 bases between the two ends. This CDR3 has 13 residues. Germline values: CDR1 MNHEY, CDR2 SVGAGI. The CDR3 DNA reads as TGTGCCAGCAGACCTTCAGGTGACTACGAGCAGTACTTC. As protein: CASRPSGDYEQYF.

V is TRBV4-3 and J is TRBJ2-7, with unresolved D. Per germline, CDR1 LGHNA and CDR2 YSLEER. V was clipped by 0 bases and J by 3 bases, with 9 bases between them. CDR3 length: 14 residues. CDR3 nucleotides: TGCGCCAGCAGCCAAGATCTGACATACTACGAGCAGTACTTC. It codes for CASSQDLTYYEQYF.

This clone was counted a single time. CDR3 loop: CASGLLNEQFF. The DNA of the CDR3 is TGTGCTAGTGGTTTACTCAATGAGCAGTTCTTC. The rearrangement uses TRBV12-5 and TRBJ2-1; D is uncertain. Trimming removed 3 bases from V and 6 bases from J, with 3 bases in between. From germline, CDR1 is LGHNT and CDR2 FRNRAP. This CDR3 has 11 residues.

This clone has a single count. The chain uses TRBV7-8 and TRBJ1-1; TRBD1 agrees at 7 bases. The V and J ends lost 5 bases and 0 bases, in that order; junction bases with no gene match: 9. Germline CDR1 reads SGHVS; CDR2 reads FQNEAQ. The length of the CDR3 is 16 residues. CDR3 region: CASSVGTVGMNTEAFF. For the CDR3, the DNA is TGTGCCAGCAGCGTTGGGACAGTCGGAATGAACACTGAAGCTTTCTTT. Combining the CDR3 with reference TRBV7-8 and TRBJ1-1 gives the whole variable domain GAGVSQSPRYKVAKRGQDVALRCDPISGHVSLFWYQQALGQGPEFLTYFQNEAQLDKSGLPSDRFFAERPEGSVSTLKIQRTQQEDSAVYLCASSVGTVGMNTEAFFGQGTRLTVV.

The chain employs TRBV6-5 and TRBJ1-1; D unresolved. Per germline, CDR1 MNHEY and CDR2 SVGAGI. The V end lost 0 bases, the J end lost 1 base, and 3 bases lay between the germline ends. This CDR3 is built from 13 residues. For the CDR3, the DNA is TGTGCCAGCAGTTACTCAGCGAACACTGAAGCTTTCTTT. Encoded protein: CASSYSANTEAFF.

The chain joins TRBV5-4 to TRBJ1-1, with TRBD1 as a possible D gene (6 bases). The CDR3 has 15 residues. From germline, CDR1 is SGHNT and CDR2 YYREEE (reference sequence). V shed 4 bases and J shed 1 base, with 14 bases lying between them. This CDR3 reads CASSRGGAPNTEAFF. The DNA for the CDR3 is TGTGCCAGCAGCCGGGGGGGGGCCCCGAACACTGAAGCTTTCTTT. Full variable domain (remainder filled in from reference TRBV5-4 and TRBJ1-1): ETGVTQSPTHLIKTRGQQVTLRCSSQSGHNTVSWYQQALGQGPQFIFQYYREEENGRGNFPPRFSGLQFPNYSSELNVNALELDDSALYLCASSRGGAPNTEAFFGQGTRLTVV.

This sequence joins TRBV12-3 or TRBV12-4 and TRBJ1-2, with a weak D call TRBD1 (6 bases). This CDR3 is built from 13 residues. The V and J ends lost 6 bases and 2 bases respectively, with 10 bases between them. CDR3 sequence: CASSPTGNYGYTF. DNA of the CDR3: TGTGCCAGCAGCCCGACAGGAAACTATGGCTACACCTTC.

The chain joins TRBV19 to TRBJ1-2; a weak D match, TRBD1 (6 bases). The CDR3 extends over 17 amino acids. Germline CDR1 LNHDA, CDR2 SQIVND (reference sequence). V was trimmed by 3 bases and J by 7 bases, leaving 24 bases between them. The CDR3 region is CASSIPLIRDIGSGYTF. DNA of the CDR3: TGTGCCAGTAGTATCCCCTTAATCCGGGACATTGGAAGTGGCTACACCTTC.